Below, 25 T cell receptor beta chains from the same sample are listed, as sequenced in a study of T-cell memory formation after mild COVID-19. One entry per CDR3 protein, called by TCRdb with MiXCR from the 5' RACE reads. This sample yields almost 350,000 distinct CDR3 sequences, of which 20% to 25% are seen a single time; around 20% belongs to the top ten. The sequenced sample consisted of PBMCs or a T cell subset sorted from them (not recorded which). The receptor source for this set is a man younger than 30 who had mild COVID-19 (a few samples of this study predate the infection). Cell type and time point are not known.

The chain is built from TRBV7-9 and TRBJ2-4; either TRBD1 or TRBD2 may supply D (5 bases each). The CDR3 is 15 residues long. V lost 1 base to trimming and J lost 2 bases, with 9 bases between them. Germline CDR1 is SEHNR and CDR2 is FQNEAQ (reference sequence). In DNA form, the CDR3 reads TGTGCCAGCAGCTTAGGGGGGAGTCCCAAAAACATTCAGTACTTC. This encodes CASSLGGSPKNIQYF. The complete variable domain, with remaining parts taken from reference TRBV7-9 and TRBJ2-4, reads DTGVSQNPRHKITKRGQNVTFRCDPISEHNRLYWYRQTLGQGPEFLTYFQNEAQLEKSRLLSDRFSAERPKGSFSTLEIQRTEQGDSAMYLCASSLGGSPKNIQYFGAGTRLSVL.

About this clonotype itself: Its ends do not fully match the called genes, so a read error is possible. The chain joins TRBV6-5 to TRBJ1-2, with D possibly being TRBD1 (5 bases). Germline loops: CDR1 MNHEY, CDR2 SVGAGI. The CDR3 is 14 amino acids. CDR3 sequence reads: CASSPRGGVYGYTF. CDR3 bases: TGTGCAAGCAGTCCCCGGGGCGGGGTCTATGGCTACACCTTC.

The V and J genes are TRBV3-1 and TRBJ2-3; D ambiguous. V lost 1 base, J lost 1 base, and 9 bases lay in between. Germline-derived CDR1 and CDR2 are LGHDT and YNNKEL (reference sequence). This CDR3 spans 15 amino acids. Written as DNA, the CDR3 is TGTGCCAGCAGCCAAGTCGTGGGCCGCACAGATACGCAGTATTTT. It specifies CASSQVVGRTDTQYF.

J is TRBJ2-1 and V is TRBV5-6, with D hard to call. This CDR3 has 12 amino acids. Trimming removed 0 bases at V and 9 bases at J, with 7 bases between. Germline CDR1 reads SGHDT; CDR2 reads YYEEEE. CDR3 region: CASSLAPGEQFF. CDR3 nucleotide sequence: TGTGCCAGCAGCTTGGCCCCGGGTGAGCAGTTCTTC.

CDR3 bases: TGCGCCAGCAGCCAAGATGCGGCGGGGCAGTATTTT. This gives the protein CASSQDAAGQYF. V usage is TRBV4-1 and J usage is TRBJ2-3, with D possibly TRBD2 on 5 matching bases. The CDR3 loop spans 12 amino acids. Per the germline V gene, CDR1 is MGHRA and CDR2 is YSYEKL. Trimming removed 0 bases from V and 11 bases from J, with 9 bases in between.

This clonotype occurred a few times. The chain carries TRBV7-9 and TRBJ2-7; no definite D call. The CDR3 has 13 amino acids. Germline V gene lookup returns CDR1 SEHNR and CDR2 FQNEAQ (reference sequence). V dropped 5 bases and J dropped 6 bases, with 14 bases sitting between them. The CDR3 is CASSEGFPGEQYF. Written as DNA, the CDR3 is TGTGCCAGCAGCGAAGGATTTCCGGGCGAGCAGTACTTC. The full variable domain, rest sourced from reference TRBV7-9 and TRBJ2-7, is DTGVSQNPRHKITKRGQNVTFRCDPISEHNRLYWYRQTLGQGPEFLTYFQNEAQLEKSRLLSDRFSAERPKGSFSTLEIQRTEQGDSAMYLCASSEGFPGEQYFGPGTRLTVT.

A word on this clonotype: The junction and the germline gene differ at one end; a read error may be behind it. CDR3 residues: CASSLYRESYEQYF. DNA of the CDR3: TGTGCCAGCAGCTTATACAGGGAGTCCTACGAGCAGTACTTC. This rearrangement joins TRBV27 to TRBJ2-7; D perhaps matches TRBD1 (6 bases). Looked up from germline, CDR1 is MNHEY and CDR2 is SMNVEV (reference sequence). The CDR3 has 14 residues.

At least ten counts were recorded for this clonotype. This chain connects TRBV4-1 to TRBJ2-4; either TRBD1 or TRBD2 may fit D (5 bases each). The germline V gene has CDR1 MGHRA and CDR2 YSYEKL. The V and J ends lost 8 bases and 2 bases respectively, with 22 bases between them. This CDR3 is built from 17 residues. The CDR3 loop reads CASASPGQGMSKNIQYF. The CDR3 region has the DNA TGCGCCAGCGCTTCCCCGGGGCAGGGAATGTCCAAAAACATTCAGTACTTC.

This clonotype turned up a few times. The CDR3 loop reads CASSLEDHGYTF. Here the CDR3 DNA reads TGCGCCAGCAGCTTGGAGGACCATGGCTACACCTTC. The chain combines TRBV5-1 with TRBJ1-2; D gene ambiguous. CDR1 is SGHRS, CDR2 YFSETQ, per germline. This CDR3 is 12 amino acids long. The V gene lost 0 bases and the J gene lost 6 bases, with 6 bases spanning the gap.

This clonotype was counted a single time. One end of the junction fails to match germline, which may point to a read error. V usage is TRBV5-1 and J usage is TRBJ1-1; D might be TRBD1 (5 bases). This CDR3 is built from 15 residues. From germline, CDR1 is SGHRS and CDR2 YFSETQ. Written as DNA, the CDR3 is TGCGCCAGCAGCTTGTCCCCGGCAGGGAACACTGAAGATTTCTTT. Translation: CASSLSPAGNTEDFF.

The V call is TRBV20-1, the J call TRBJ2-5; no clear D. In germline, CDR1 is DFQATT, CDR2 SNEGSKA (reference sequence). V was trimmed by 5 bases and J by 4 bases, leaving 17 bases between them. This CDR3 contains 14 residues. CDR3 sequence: CSARGLAGRETQYF. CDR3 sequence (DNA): TGCAGTGCTCGAGGCTTAGCTGGCCGAGAGACCCAGTACTTC.

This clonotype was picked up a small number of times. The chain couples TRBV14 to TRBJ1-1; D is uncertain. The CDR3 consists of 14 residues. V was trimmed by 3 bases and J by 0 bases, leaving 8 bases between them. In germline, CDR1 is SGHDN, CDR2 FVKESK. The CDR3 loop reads CASSHKRMNTEAFF. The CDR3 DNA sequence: TGTGCCAGCAGCCACAAGAGAATGAACACTGAAGCTTTCTTT.

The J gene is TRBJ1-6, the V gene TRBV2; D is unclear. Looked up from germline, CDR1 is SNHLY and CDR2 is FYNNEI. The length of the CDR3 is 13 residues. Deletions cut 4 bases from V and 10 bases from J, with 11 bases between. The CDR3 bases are TGTGCCAGCAGTGCCCGGACTGACTCACCCCTCCACTTT. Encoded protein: CASSARTDSPLHF.

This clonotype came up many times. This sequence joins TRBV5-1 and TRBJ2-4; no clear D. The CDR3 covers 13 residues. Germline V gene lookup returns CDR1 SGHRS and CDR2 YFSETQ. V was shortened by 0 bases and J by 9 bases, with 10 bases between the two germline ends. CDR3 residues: CASSLAGFSIQYF. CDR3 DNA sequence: TGCGCCAGCAGCTTGGCCGGTTTCAGCATTCAGTACTTC.

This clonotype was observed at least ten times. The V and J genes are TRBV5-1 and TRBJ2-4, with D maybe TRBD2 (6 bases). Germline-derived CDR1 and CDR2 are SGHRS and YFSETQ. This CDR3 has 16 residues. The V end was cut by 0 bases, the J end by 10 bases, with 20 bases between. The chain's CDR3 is CASSLGLRDSGGIQYF. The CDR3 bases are TGCGCCAGCAGCTTGGGACTCCGGGACTCCGGAGGAATTCAGTACTTC. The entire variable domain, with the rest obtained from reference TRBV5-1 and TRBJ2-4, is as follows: KAGVTQTPRYLIKTRGQQVTLSCSPISGHRSVSWYQQTPGQGLQFLFEYFSETQRNKGNFPGRFSGRQFSNSRSEMNVSTLELGDSALYLCASSLGLRDSGGIQYFGAGTRLSVL.

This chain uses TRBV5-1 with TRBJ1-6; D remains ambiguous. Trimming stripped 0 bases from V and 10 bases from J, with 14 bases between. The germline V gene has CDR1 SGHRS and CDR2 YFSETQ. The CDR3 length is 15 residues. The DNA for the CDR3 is TGCGCCAGCAGCTTGGCGCAGGTGTCAGGCTCACCCCTCCACTTT. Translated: CASSLAQVSGSPLHF.

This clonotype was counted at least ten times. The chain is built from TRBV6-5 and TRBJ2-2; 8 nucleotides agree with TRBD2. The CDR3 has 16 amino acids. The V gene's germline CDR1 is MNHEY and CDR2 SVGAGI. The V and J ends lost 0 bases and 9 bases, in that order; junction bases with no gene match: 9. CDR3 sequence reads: CASSYSVNSGVRELFF. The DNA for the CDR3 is TGTGCCAGCAGTTACTCTGTGAATAGCGGGGTCCGGGAGCTGTTTTTT.

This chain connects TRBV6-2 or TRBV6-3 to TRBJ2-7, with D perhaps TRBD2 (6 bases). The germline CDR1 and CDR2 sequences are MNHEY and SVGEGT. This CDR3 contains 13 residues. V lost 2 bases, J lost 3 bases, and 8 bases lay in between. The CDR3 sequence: CASSYGTLYEQYF. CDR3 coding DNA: TGTGCCAGCAGTTACGGGACTCTCTACGAGCAGTACTTC.

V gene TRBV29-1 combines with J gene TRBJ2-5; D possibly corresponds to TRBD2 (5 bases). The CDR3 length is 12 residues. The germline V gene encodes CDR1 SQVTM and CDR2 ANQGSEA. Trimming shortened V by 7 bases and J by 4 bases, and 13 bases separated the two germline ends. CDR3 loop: CSAGISGETQYF. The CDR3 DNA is TGCAGCGCCGGGATCTCCGGAGAGACCCAGTACTTC.

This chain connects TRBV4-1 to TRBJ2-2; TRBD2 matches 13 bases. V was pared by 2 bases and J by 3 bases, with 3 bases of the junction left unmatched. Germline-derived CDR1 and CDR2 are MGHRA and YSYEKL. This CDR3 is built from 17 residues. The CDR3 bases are TGCGCCAGCAGCCAACCCGGACTAGCGGGGGACACCGGGGAGCTGTTTTTT. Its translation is CASSQPGLAGDTGELFF.

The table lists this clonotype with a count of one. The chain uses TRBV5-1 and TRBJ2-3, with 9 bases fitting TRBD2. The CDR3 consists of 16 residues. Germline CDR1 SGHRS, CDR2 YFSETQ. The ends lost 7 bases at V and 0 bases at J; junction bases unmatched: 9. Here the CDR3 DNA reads TGCGCCAGCTCAGATGGGCTAGCGGGGAGCACAGATACGCAGTATTTT. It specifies CASSDGLAGSTDTQYF.

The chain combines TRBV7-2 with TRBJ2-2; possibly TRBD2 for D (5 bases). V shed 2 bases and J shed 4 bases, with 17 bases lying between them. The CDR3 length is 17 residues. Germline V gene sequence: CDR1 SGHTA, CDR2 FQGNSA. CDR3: CASSLLGSGMGTGELFF. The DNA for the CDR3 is TGTGCCAGCAGCTTATTAGGGTCGGGGATGGGCACCGGGGAGCTGTTTTTT.

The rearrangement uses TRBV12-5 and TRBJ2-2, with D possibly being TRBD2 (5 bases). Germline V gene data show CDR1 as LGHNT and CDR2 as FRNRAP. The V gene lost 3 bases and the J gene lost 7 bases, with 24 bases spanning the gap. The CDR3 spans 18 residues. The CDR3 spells CASGFGTTGIPLIGELFF. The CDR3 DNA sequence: TGTGCTAGTGGTTTTGGCACAACCGGGATACCACTTATCGGGGAGCTGTTTTTT.

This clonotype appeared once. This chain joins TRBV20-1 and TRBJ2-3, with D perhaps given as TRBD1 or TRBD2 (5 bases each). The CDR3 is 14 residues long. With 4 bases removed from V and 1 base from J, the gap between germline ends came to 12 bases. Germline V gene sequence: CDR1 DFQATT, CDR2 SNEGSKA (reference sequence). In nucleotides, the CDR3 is TGCAGTGCTATAGAGGGGAGCGGCACAGATACGCAGTATTTT. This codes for CSAIEGSGTDTQYF.

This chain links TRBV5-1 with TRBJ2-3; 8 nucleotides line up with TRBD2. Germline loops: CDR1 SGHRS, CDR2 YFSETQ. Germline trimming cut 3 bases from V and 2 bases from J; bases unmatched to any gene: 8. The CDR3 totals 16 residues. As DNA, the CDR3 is TGCGCCAGCAGCTCGACTCAGCGGGGGACCACAGATACGCAGTATTTT. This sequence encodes CASSSTQRGTTDTQYF.